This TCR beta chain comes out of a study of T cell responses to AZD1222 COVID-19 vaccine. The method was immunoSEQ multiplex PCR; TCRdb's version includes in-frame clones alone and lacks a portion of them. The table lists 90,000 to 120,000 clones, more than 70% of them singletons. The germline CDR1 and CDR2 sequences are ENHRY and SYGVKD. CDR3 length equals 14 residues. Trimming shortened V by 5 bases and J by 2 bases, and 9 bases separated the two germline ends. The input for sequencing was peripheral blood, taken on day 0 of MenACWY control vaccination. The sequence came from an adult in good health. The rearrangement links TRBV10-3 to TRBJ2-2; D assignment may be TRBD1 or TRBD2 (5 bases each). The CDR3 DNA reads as TGTGCCATCAGTCGGGACCCCAACACCGGGGAGCTGTTTTTT. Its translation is CAISRDPNTGELFF.